Presented here are 22 T cell receptor beta chains from one specimen sequenced in a study of cytomegalovirus exposure and HLA in healthy donors. PCR used 60 Vbeta primers and 13 Jbeta primers. The repertoire was sequenced with immunoSEQ multiplex PCR; TCRdb's copy has only in-frame clones and lacks some. The sample has approximately 110,000 clones, 77% seen once. The sample comprised PBMCs. These receptors were collected from a woman between 40 and 50 years old in good health and CMV-seropositive.

The J gene is TRBJ2-7, the V gene TRBV5-1; D is undetermined. V was shortened by 0 bases and J by 3 bases, with 7 bases between the two germline ends. The CDR3 spans 13 residues. Germline-derived CDR1 and CDR2 are SGHRS and YFSETQ. The CDR3 DNA reads as TGCGCCAGCAGCTTGGTTGGCAACTACGAGCAGTACTTC. It is translated as CASSLVGNYEQYF.

The chain couples TRBV27 to TRBJ1-1; TRBD1 aligns across 7 bases. The junction had 16 bases not matched to a gene; V was cut back by 4 bases and J by 11 bases. The CDR3 has 15 residues. CDR1 and CDR2 (germline): MNHEY, SMNVEV (reference sequence). Here the CDR3 reads CASSSNPGQPMSAFF. The CDR3 DNA is TGTGCCAGCAGTTCGAATCCGGGACAGCCCATGTCCGCTTTCTTT.

CDR3 in amino acids: CASSDRDTISYEQYF. DNA of the CDR3: TGCGCCAGCAGCGACCGGGACACCATCTCCTACGAGCAGTACTTC. V gene TRBV10-2 combines with J gene TRBJ2-7, with D tentatively TRBD1 (6 bases). This CDR3 contains 15 residues. Germline CDR1 reads WSHSY; CDR2 reads SAAADI. The V gene lost 6 bases and the J gene lost 0 bases, with 15 bases spanning the gap.

The rearrangement joins TRBV14 to TRBJ2-1; the match to TRBD1 covers 7 bases. Looked up from germline, CDR1 is SGHDN and CDR2 is FVKESK. Trimming cost V 4 bases and J 7 bases; bases outside gene matches: 1. The CDR3 is made up of 12 amino acids. This CDR3 is CASSRQGNEQFF. CDR3 bases: TGTGCCAGCAGCCGACAGGGAAATGAGCAGTTCTTC.

The V gene is TRBV7-9, the J gene TRBJ2-7, with 9 bases matching TRBD2. The germline CDR1 and CDR2 sequences are SEHNR and FQNEAQ (reference sequence). V gave up 5 bases and J gave up 6 bases; unmatched junction bases: 14. The CDR3 consists of 16 residues. This CDR3 reads CASSRPPRTSAFEQYF. CDR3 DNA: TGTGCCAGCAGCCGCCCTCCCAGGACTAGCGCATTCGAGCAGTACTTC.

The chain links TRBV28 to TRBJ2-5, with D possibly matching TRBD2 (7 bases). V lost 6 bases and J lost 2, with 19 bases in between. Germline V CDR1 and CDR2: MDHEN, SYDVKM. The CDR3 is made up of 16 amino acids. The CDR3 bases are TGTGCCAGCAGCCCTAGGGGGGGTAGCCCTCAAGAGACCCAGTACTTC. This gives the protein CASSPRGGSPQETQYF.

V gene TRBV20-1 combines with J gene TRBJ2-7; D remains unclear. Germline assignment: CDR1 DFQATT and CDR2 SNEGSKA (reference sequence). The germline V and J ends were trimmed by 3 bases and 4 bases, with 7 bases remaining between them. The CDR3 covers 11 residues. The CDR3 protein is CSASEEYEQYF. DNA for the CDR3: TGCAGTGCTAGCGAGGAGTACGAGCAGTACTTC.

The chain links TRBV27 to TRBJ1-1; no firm D call. Germline CDR1 reads MNHEY; CDR2 reads SMNVEV (reference sequence). This CDR3 is built from 13 residues. Trimming took off 1 base at V and 4 bases at J, with 7 bases between the two ends. The chain's CDR3 is CASSLYSVTEAFF. In DNA, the CDR3 is TGTGCCAGCAGTTTATACTCGGTCACTGAAGCTTTCTTT.

The gene calls are TRBV6-6 and TRBJ2-1, with D perhaps matching TRBD1 (6 bases). V gave up 0 bases and J gave up 8 bases, with 14 bases separating them. CDR3 length: 15 residues. CDR1 and CDR2 (germline): MNHNY, SVGAGI (reference sequence). The CDR3 protein is CASSYSVAGGDEQFF. DNA for the CDR3: TGTGCCAGCAGTTACTCGGTTGCTGGGGGCGATGAGCAGTTCTTC.

The rearrangement joins TRBV30 to TRBJ2-1, with 14 bases matching TRBD2. V lost 2 bases and J lost 7; bases outside the gene matches: 7. In germline, CDR1 is GTSNPN, CDR2 SVGIG (reference sequence). The CDR3 is 16 residues long. CDR3 sequence reads: CAWSPLGLAGENEQFF. The DNA for the CDR3 is TGTGCCTGGAGTCCTTTGGGACTAGCGGGAGAGAATGAGCAGTTCTTC.

This clone has ten or more counts. The gene calls are TRBV5-1 and TRBJ2-2; TRBD1 might be the D (8 bases). The CDR3 is 14 residues long. Germline loops: CDR1 SGHRS, CDR2 YFSETQ. V lost 6 bases and J 5 bases, leaving 14 bases between the germline ends. The CDR3 nucleotides read TGCGCCAGCACCGGACAGGGAGGGACCGGGGAGCTGTTTTTT. Encoded protein: CASTGQGGTGELFF.

This clone was seen more than once but under ten times. The CDR3 here is CASSLTGVYEQYF. The CDR3 nucleotides are TGTGCCAGCAGTTTGACAGGGGTCTACGAGCAGTACTTC. The chain employs TRBV6-1 and TRBJ2-7; TRBD1 aligns across 8 bases. CDR1 is MNHNS and CDR2 is SASEGT in the germline V gene. The CDR3 spans 13 residues. J was trimmed by 3 bases and V by 5 bases; bases with no gene match: 3.

This chain uses TRBV13 with TRBJ2-2; D unresolved. V lost 5 bases, J lost 5 bases, and 15 bases lay in between. Germline V gene sequence: CDR1 PRHDT, CDR2 FYEKMQ (reference sequence). The CDR3 sequence is 15 residues long. CDR3 protein: CASSHPRSRTGELFF. The DNA for the CDR3 is TGTGCCAGCAGCCATCCTAGAAGTCGGACCGGGGAGCTGTTTTTT.

The chain joins TRBV4-1 to TRBJ2-2; weak D call: TRBD2 (6 bases). The V gene lost 1 base and the J gene lost 5 bases, with 11 bases spanning the gap. Germline loops: CDR1 MGHRA, CDR2 YSYEKL. The CDR3 is 15 amino acids. CDR3 loop: CASSQVWLATGELFF. The CDR3 nucleotides are TGCGCCAGCAGCCAAGTCTGGCTAGCGACCGGGGAGCTGTTTTTT.

This rearrangement joins TRBV11-2 to TRBJ2-3; perhaps TRBD2 as D (6 bases). Germline CDR1 reads SGHAT; CDR2 reads FQNNGV. Trimming took off 2 bases at V and 2 bases at J, with 11 bases between the two ends. This CDR3 is 15 amino acids long. The CDR3 DNA reads as TGTGCCAGCAGCTTATCGGAGGGCTACACAGATACGCAGTATTTT. Amino acids: CASSLSEGYTDTQYF.

This clone was recorded once. The chain employs TRBV6-1 and TRBJ2-1, with TRBD2 identical over 13 bases. Germline V gene sequence: CDR1 MNHNS, CDR2 SASEGT. CDR3 length equals 15 residues. V dropped 10 bases and J dropped 6; count of bases not matched to a gene: 9. The CDR3 DNA reads TGTGCCACAGCTCCGGGACTAGCGGGAAGCAATGAGCAGTTCTTC. The encoded protein is CATAPGLAGSNEQFF.

The chain couples TRBV7-3 to TRBJ2-2; D not certain. CDR1 SGHTA and CDR2 FQGTGA come from the germline V gene. There are 16 residues in the CDR3. V was trimmed by 3 bases and J by 0 bases, leaving 11 bases between them. Written as DNA, the CDR3 is TGTGCCAGCAGCTTCGGAGCGTCGACGAACACCGGGGAGCTGTTTTTT. It is translated as CASSFGASTNTGELFF.

This sequence joins TRBV28 and TRBJ2-3; maybe TRBD2 (6 bases). Germline lookup yields CDR1 MDHEN and CDR2 SYDVKM. V was clipped by 3 bases and J by 1 base, with 17 bases between them. The CDR3 runs to 17 residues. In DNA form, the CDR3 reads TGTGCCAGCAGTTTCGATTGGGCTAGCGACCGCACAGATACGCAGTATTTT. Encoded protein: CASSFDWASDRTDTQYF.

The rearrangement uses TRBV28 and TRBJ2-7; TRBD2 agrees at 8 bases. This CDR3 is built from 14 residues. With V trimmed by 5 bases and J by 2 bases, 5 bases remained unmatched. Germline-derived CDR1 and CDR2 are MDHEN and SYDVKM. CDR3 loop: CASSIPTSAYEQYF. The CDR3 nucleotides are TGTGCCAGCAGTATCCCGACTAGCGCCTACGAGCAGTACTTC.

This clone was observed a single time. This chain joins TRBV6-5 and TRBJ1-1; tentatively, D is TRBD1 (6 bases). The CDR3 spans 14 residues. Trimming took off 5 bases at V and 4 bases at J, with 14 bases between the two ends. Germline V gene sequence: CDR1 MNHEY, CDR2 SVGAGI. CDR3 in DNA: TGTGCCAGCAGTCTCACAGGGATGAGCACTGAAGCTTTCTTT. Protein: CASSLTGMSTEAFF.

V is TRBV29-1 and J is TRBJ2-3; 8 bases align to TRBD2. Germline assignment: CDR1 SQVTM and CDR2 ANQGSEA. Trimming at V came to 3 bases and at J to 0 bases, leaving 2 bases not matched to a gene. This CDR3 region has 14 residues. The CDR3 protein is CSVEERESTDTQYF. DNA for the CDR3: TGCAGCGTTGAGGAGCGGGAGAGCACAGATACGCAGTATTTT.

This clone was seen a single time. This chain connects TRBV29-1 to TRBJ2-5, with 14 bases fitting TRBD2. The ends lost 4 bases at V and 4 bases at J; junction bases unmatched: 5. The CDR3 is 15 amino acids. The V gene's germline CDR1 is SQVTM and CDR2 ANQGSEA. The CDR3 loop reads CSVAGTSGSRETQYF. The CDR3 coding sequence is TGCAGCGTTGCCGGGACTAGCGGGAGTAGAGAGACCCAGTACTTC.